This T cell receptor (beta chain) was sequenced for a study of monozygotic twins with inflammatory bowel disease (dated by TCRdb to about 2019). For the wider study: In total, around 30 monozygotic twin pairs made up the full study: 19 Danish pairs, all IBD-discordant, plus nine German pairs, of which four were IBD-concordant and five were IBD-discordant. Within discordant pairs, disease-associated traits were sought mainly by comparing IBD patients with their genetically identical healthy co-twins. Each individual had, on average, about 151 000 unique TCRalpha sequences and 181 000 unique TCRbeta sequences available for analysis.

Here is what the overall study found, with its caveats: Distinction between different T cell subtypes could not be achieved in the analysis. Compared with healthy twins, IBD patients shared fewer clonotypes with other individuals, and the difference was most pronounced in patients with signs of disease activity. Because patients received different immunosuppressive treatments, the repertoires may have picked up extra background noise and variability between individuals. No difference in repertoire similarity was observed between concordant and discordant twins, possibly owing to limited statistical power. TCRbeta repertoire diversity, by inverse Simpson index, was decreased in IBD patients compared with their healthy co-twins. The results gave no support for a single strong signal or clonotype linked to IBD.

The germline V gene yields SGDLS for CDR1 and YYNGEE for CDR2. The CDR3 spans 16 residues, from the cysteine through the phenylalanine. Only the protein sequence is given. Notes on this clonotype: The antigen it recognizes is unknown.

The library was prepared using 5' RACE. For each TCR library, approximately 4,000 ng of total RNA was used. cDNA was synthesized with SMARTScribe reverse transcriptase in eight separate reactions per sample. During cDNA synthesis, template switching was used to introduce unique molecular identifiers that contained a 6-nucleotide sample barcode. Amplification of TCRalpha and TCRbeta cDNA involved two nested PCRs of 16 and 9 cycles, and each PCR was followed by bead purification. Before amplification, the cDNA was treated with uracil DNA-glycosylase and purified using the QIAquick PCR purification kit. The second PCR added Illumina TruSeq-compatible adapters along with sample-specific barcodes. TapeStation and Qubit were used to check library quality and concentration, and 5 to 6 ng of each library went into the pool. Sequencing of the pooled libraries was done on an Illumina HiSeq2500 single-index Rapid Run using custom sequencing primers and 2 x 100 bp reads. Per the authors' processing: MiGEC version 1.2.6 was used for UMI-based consensus assembly, which corrected PCR and sequencing errors. V(D)J alignment, clonotype assembly and CDR3 extraction were performed with MiXCR version 2.1.1. Gene usage, clonotype sharing and MAIT/NKT TCR abundance were normalised by analysing the top 1000, 10 000 and 20 000 clonotypes per sample. After downsampling to 27 000 UMIs, diversity was calculated as the inverse Simpson index using the vegan R package. Statistical testing used paired Mann-Whitney U tests on the discordant twin pairs and applied Benjamini-Hochberg correction for multiple testing. The reads underwent TCRdb reprocessing, giving one record for each CDR3 protein sequence and no DNA. The V and J calls here are based on TCRdb, not the publication. The sample's table lists a count of more than 120,000 distinct CDR3 sequences. The top ten clonotypes cover around 2.5% of the sample.

From each donor, a roughly 2.7 ml peripheral blood sample was collected into PAXgene tubes and kept at -80 degrees C. Without T cell sorting, total RNA was isolated from whole blood using the PAXgene blood miRNA kit on an automated QIAcube. Peripheral blood from monozygotic twin pairs who were concordant or discordant for inflammatory bowel disease underwent deep TCRalpha and TCRbeta repertoire profiling using unique molecular barcoding. For every twin pair, smoking habits were documented, and each individual was categorised as a current, former or never smoker. Sample: blood. The chain is encoded by TRBV9 joined to TRBJ2-3; no DNA is available, so the TRBD1 call from TCRdb remains unchecked. The sequence derives from a human donor with ulcerative colitis or Crohn's disease, or a healthy co-twin of an affected twin (not recorded which). For the CDR3, the sequence is CASGIGGSLKADTQYF.